The source of this TCR beta chain is a study of T cell repertoires in cytomegalovirus infection. The wider study: Carrying CMV and the relevant HLA type showed in public TCR beta signatures. Study-wide results and caveats: The study identified carriers of CMV plus the relevant HLA from cumulative public TCR beta family frequency. HLA-C-restricted CMV clonotypes gave the most frequent clonotype in two of eight donors.

CDR1 and CDR2 from the germline V gene are MNHEY and SVGEGT. Trimming cost V 7 bases and J 4 bases; bases outside gene matches: 10. The CDR3 spans 14 residues. This clonotype was seen many times. Its antigen is still unknown. TCRdb re-derived calls from the reads in MiXCR, one entry per CDR3 protein. The data hold about 80,000 distinct CDR3 sequences, with approximately 3.7% observed a single time. The sequence was collected from a human donor in good health (CMV status not recorded). Some clones in this sample may be carry-over from other donors' samples. Source material: PBMCs. J is TRBJ2-7 and V is TRBV6-2 or TRBV6-3, with 7 bases identical to TRBD1. The CDR3 DNA sequence: TGTGCCAGCACTGAACGGGGCAGGGGGTACGAGCAGTACTTC. Its protein is CASTERGRGYEQYF.